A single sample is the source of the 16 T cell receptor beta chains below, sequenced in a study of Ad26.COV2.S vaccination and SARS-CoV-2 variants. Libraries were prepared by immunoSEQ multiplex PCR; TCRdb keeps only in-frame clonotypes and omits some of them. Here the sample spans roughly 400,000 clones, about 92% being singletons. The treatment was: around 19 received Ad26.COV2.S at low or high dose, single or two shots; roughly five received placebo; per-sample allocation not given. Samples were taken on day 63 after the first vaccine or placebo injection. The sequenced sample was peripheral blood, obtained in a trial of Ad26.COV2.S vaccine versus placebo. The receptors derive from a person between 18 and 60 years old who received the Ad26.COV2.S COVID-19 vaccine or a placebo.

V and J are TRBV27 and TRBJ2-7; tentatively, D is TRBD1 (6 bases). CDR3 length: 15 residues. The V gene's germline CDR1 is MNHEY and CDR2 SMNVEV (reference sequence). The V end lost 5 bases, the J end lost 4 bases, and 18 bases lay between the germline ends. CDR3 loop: CASSTAQQGPYEQYF. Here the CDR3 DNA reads TGTGCCAGCAGTACTGCTCAGCAGGGGCCTTACGAGCAGTACTTC.

CDR3 bases: TGCGCCAGCAGCCAAGGGGGGAGTGAGGACATTCAGTACTTC. As protein: CASSQGGSEDIQYF. The rearrangement links TRBV4-1 to TRBJ2-4; D tentatively reads TRBD1 or TRBD2 (5 bases each). Trimming left V 1 base short and J 8 bases short, with 12 bases between. The CDR3 covers 14 residues. Germline values: CDR1 MGHRA, CDR2 YSYEKL.

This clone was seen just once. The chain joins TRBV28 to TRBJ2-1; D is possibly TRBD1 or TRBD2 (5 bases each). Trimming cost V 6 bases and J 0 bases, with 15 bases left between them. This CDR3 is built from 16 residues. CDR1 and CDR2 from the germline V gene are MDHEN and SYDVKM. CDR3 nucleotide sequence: TGTGCCAGCAGCCGCCCATATGGGGGCTCCTACAATGAGCAGTTCTTC. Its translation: CASSRPYGGSYNEQFF.

The CDR3 here is CASSLYNVGTGELFF. In DNA form, the CDR3 reads TGTGCCAGCAGCTTATACAATGTTGGCACCGGGGAGCTGTTTTTT. This chain connects TRBV13 to TRBJ2-2; unclear D gene. This CDR3 has 15 residues. Trimming took off 2 bases at V and 4 bases at J, with 11 bases between the two ends. Germline loops: CDR1 PRHDT, CDR2 FYEKMQ (reference sequence).

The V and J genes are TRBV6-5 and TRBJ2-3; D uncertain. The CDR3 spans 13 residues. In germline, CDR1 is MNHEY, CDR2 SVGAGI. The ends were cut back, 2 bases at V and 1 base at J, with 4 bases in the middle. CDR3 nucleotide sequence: TGTGCCAGCAGTTACACGGGCACAGATACGCAGTATTTT. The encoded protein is CASSYTGTDTQYF.

The CDR3 coding sequence is TGTGCCAGCAGCTTGGAAAGGTCCCCCTTCTCAGGAAAACTGTTTTTT. It yields the protein CASSLERSPFSGKLFF. The chain employs TRBV5-5 and TRBJ1-4; D gene ambiguous. Trimming left V 0 bases short and J 10 bases short, with 19 bases between. The CDR3 runs 16 residues. Per germline, CDR1 SGHKS and CDR2 YYEKEE (reference sequence).

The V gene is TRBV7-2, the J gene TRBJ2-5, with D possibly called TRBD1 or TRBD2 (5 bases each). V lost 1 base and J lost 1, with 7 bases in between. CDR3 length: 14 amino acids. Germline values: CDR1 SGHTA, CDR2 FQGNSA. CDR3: CASSLGGSQETQYF. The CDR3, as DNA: TGTGCCAGCAGCTTAGGGGGGTCCCAAGAGACCCAGTACTTC.

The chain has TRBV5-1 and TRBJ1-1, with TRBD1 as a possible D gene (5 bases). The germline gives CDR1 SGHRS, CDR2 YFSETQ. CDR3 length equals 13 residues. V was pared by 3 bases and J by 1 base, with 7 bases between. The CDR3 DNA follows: TGCGCCAGCAGCTCCACAGGGAACACTGAAGCTTTCTTT. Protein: CASSSTGNTEAFF.

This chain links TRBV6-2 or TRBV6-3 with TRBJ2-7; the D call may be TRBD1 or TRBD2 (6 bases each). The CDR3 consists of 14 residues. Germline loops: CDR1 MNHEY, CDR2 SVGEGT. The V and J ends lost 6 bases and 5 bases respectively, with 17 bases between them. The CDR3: CASSPQGLPHEQYF. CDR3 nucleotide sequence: TGTGCCAGCAGCCCACAGGGACTTCCCCACGAGCAGTACTTC.

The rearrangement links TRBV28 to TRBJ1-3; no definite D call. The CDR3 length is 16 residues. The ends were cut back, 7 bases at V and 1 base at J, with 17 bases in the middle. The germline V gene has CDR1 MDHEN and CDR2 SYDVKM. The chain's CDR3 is CASIRLGSPSGNTIYF. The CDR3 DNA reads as TGTGCCAGCATCCGGCTAGGCTCCCCTTCTGGAAACACCATATATTTT.

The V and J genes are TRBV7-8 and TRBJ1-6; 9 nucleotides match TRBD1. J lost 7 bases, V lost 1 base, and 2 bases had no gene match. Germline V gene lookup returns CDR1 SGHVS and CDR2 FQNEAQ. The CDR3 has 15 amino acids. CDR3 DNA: TGTGCCAGCAGCTTAGGACAGGGGGAGAATTCACCCCTCCACTTT. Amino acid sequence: CASSLGQGENSPLHF.

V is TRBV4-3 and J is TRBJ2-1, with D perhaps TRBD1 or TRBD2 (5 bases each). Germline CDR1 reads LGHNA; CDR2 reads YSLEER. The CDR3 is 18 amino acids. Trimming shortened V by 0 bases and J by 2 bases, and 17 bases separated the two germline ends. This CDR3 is CASSQERGRNPPYNEQFF. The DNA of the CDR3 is TGCGCCAGCAGCCAAGAGAGGGGAAGGAATCCCCCCTACAATGAGCAGTTCTTC.

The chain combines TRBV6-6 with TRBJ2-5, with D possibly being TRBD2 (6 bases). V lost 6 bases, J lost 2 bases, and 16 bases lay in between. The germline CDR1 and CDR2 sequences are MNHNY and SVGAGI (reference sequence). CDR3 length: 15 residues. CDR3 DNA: TGTGCCAGCAGCGGTAGGGACTCAGGTCAAGAGACCCAGTACTTC. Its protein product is CASSGRDSGQETQYF.

The CDR3 DNA reads as TGCGCCAGCAGCTTGTCGGATCCTTACAATGAGCAGTTCTTC. This translates into CASSLSDPYNEQFF. The chain is built from TRBV5-1 and TRBJ2-1; D is uncertain. The CDR3 covers 14 residues. Trimming removed 1 base from V and 4 bases from J, with 9 bases in between. The germline CDR1 and CDR2 sequences are SGHRS and YFSETQ.

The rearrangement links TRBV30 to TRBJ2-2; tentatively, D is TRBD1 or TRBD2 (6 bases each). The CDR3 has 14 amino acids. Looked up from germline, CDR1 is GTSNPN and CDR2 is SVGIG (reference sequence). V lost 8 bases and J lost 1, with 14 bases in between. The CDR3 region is CAGGLTVNTGELFF. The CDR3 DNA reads TGTGCCGGGGGGCTGACAGTGAACACCGGGGAGCTGTTTTTT.

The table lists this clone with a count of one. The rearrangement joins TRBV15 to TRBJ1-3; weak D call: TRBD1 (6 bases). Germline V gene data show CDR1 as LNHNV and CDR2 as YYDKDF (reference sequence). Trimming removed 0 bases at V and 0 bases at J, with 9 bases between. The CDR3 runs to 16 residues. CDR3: CATSRDQGSSGNTIYF. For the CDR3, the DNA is TGTGCCACCAGCAGAGATCAGGGGAGCTCTGGAAACACCATATATTTT.